This T cell receptor beta chain comes out of a study of blood T cell repertoires in COVID-19. Sequencing was performed with immunoSEQ multiplex PCR; in TCRdb, only in-frame clones are kept and a portion is missing. The profile shows a few hundred thousand clones, 85% to 90% of them singletons. In this sample, this clone turned up many times. Trimming left V 3 bases short and J 3 bases short, with 12 bases between. The CDR3 loop spans 16 amino acids. Germline CDR1 MRHNA, CDR2 SNTAGT. The sequence came from a man between 60 and 75 years old who had recovered from COVID-19. Source material: peripheral blood. The gene calls are TRBV6-4 and TRBJ2-6; tentatively, D is TRBD1 (5 bases). CDR3 protein: CASSDGRASGANVLTF. DNA for the CDR3: TGTGCCAGCAGTGATGGCAGGGCTAGTGGGGCCAACGTCCTGACTTTC.